These 2 T cell receptor beta chains were sequenced from one sample in a study of T cell changes during pregnancy in multiple sclerosis. The repertoire was sequenced with immunoSEQ multiplex PCR; TCRdb's copy has only in-frame clones and lacks some. The data contain around 53,000 clones, about 90% of them singletons. The sequencing used CD4+ T cells from peripheral blood mononuclear cells, collected after pregnancy. The origin of the receptors is a female donor with multiple sclerosis, enrolled in a pregnancy study.

The chain links TRBV5-4 to TRBJ2-2; TRBD1 might be the D (6 bases). From germline, CDR1 is SGHNT and CDR2 YYREEE (reference sequence). This CDR3 is 15 amino acids long. The V end lost 0 bases, the J end lost 5 bases, and 11 bases lay between the germline ends. CDR3 sequence: CASSLGGGKTGELFF. The CDR3 region has the DNA TGTGCCAGCAGCTTGGGAGGGGGAAAAACCGGGGAGCTGTTTTTT.

The J gene is TRBJ2-5, the V gene TRBV19, with 11 nucleotides matching TRBD2. Trimming took 3 bases from V and 2 from J; bases not matched to a gene: 8. The CDR3 consists of 17 residues. From germline, CDR1 is LNHDA and CDR2 SQIVND (reference sequence). Written as DNA, the CDR3 is TGTGCCAGTAGTATCGTCCCTAGCGGGGGGATACAAGAGACCCAGTACTTC. Translated: CASSIVPSGGIQETQYF.